The 5 T cell receptor beta chains presented below share a single source sample, sequenced in a study of regulatory T cells in long-lasting Graves disease. Investigators prepared the TCR beta libraries by applying iRepertoire HTBI primers and Arm-PCR of CDR3 regions. From the multiplex PCR reads, TCRdb called clonotypes with MiXCR, one entry per CDR3 protein. The repertoire has about 210,000 distinct CDR3 sequences, roughly a fifth of them found once; the top ten carry approximately 12%. The time point was: newly diagnosed GD, antithyroid drugs for less than 3 months. TCR sequences were obtained from RNA taken from PBMCs. This sample was also put to use in a study of T cells in Graves' hyperthyroidism and ophthalmopathy.

Sample: peripheral blood mononuclear cells (PBMCs), taken at new diagnosis, from a patient treated with antithyroid drugs. The receptors come from a woman under 40 with Graves disease.

Only a few counts were recorded for this clonotype. The chain carries TRBV11-2 and TRBJ2-7, with 8 bases fitting TRBD1. Germline lookup yields CDR1 SGHAT and CDR2 FQNNGV. There are 14 residues in the CDR3. J gave up 3 bases and V 5 bases, and 6 bases lay outside the gene matches. CDR3 protein: CASSPRTGNYEQYF. For the CDR3, the DNA is TGTGCCAGCAGCCCGCGGACAGGGAACTACGAGCAGTACTTC.

This clonotype occurred a few times. The chain carries TRBV18 and TRBJ2-6; either TRBD1 or TRBD2 may supply D (7 bases each). V dropped 6 bases and J dropped 3 bases, with 18 bases sitting between them. This CDR3 is 17 amino acids long. The V gene's germline CDR1 is KGHSH and CDR2 LQKENI. This CDR3 reads CASSPWGGGVGANVLTF. CDR3 nucleotides: TGTGCCAGCTCCCCCTGGGGAGGGGGCGTTGGGGCCAACGTCCTGACTTTC.

V and J are TRBV12-3 or TRBV12-4 and TRBJ2-3; 7 bases align to TRBD2. This CDR3 region has 14 residues. After removal of 6 bases from V and 2 bases from J, the junction contained 5 bases not matched to a gene. DNA of the CDR3: TGTGCCAGCAGGCCGGGACTAATCACAGATACGCAGTATTTT. It codes for CASRPGLITDTQYF.

Only a few counts were recorded for this clonotype. V and J are TRBV20-1 and TRBJ1-2; D is possibly TRBD1 (6 bases). The CDR3 contains 13 residues. Trimming removed 3 bases at V and 5 bases at J, with 13 bases between. In germline, CDR1 is DFQATT, CDR2 SNEGSKA (reference sequence). CDR3 protein: CSASEGVGYGYTF. The DNA for the CDR3 is TGCAGTGCTAGTGAGGGGGTTGGGTATGGCTACACCTTC.

This clonotype was observed a few times. The chain employs TRBV6-2 or TRBV6-3 and TRBJ1-5; 10 bases map to TRBD1. Germline CDR1 is MNHEY and CDR2 is SVGEGT. The CDR3 has 20 residues. The J segment lost 0 bases and the V segment lost 2 bases, leaving 13 bases of the junction unmatched. CDR3 protein: CASSYSPRDRGGYSNQPQHF. Here the CDR3 DNA reads TGTGCCAGCAGTTACAGCCCTCGGGACAGGGGTGGGTATAGCAATCAGCCCCAGCATTTT.